This TCR beta chain is drawn from a study of T-cell memory formation after mild COVID-19. Study-wide background: Largely donor-specific TCR clusters were found. Study-wide findings and caveats: Whether day 37 second-wave clones are SARS-CoV-2-specific was not confirmed. Clones contracting over day 15 to 85 were CD4/CD8 balanced, with later expanders leaning CD4+.

In germline, CDR1 is SEHNR, CDR2 FQNEAQ (reference sequence). Trimming shortened V by 1 base and J by 8 bases, and 8 bases separated the two germline ends. The CDR3 spans 12 residues. One entry per CDR3 protein, called by TCRdb with MiXCR from the 5' RACE reads. This sample yields approximately 340,000 distinct CDR3 sequences, of which roughly 15% are seen a single time; about a fifth belongs to the top ten. The sample holds a few counts of this clonotype. The antigen remains undetermined. Sample: PBMCs or a T cell subset sorted from them (not recorded which). The clonotype comes from a man between 18 and 29 years old who had mild COVID-19 (a few samples of this study predate the infection). Cell type and time point are not known. The genes are TRBV7-9 and TRBJ1-2; D unresolved. CDR3 loop: CASSLGARGYTF. The CDR3 nucleotides are TGTGCCAGCAGCTTAGGAGCTCGGGGCTACACCTTC.